A single sample gave rise to the 20 T cell receptor beta chains below, sequenced in a study of blood T cell repertoires in COVID-19. Repertoires were generated with immunoSEQ multiplex PCR, while TCRdb's copy carries only in-frame clones and drops some. The sample yields fewer than 60,000 clones, more than 80% seen once. Specimen: peripheral blood. The receptors come from a man aged 55 to 70 with acute or convalescent COVID-19.

V and J are TRBV7-9 and TRBJ1-2, with 8 bases aligning to TRBD1. Per the germline V gene, CDR1 is SEHNR and CDR2 is FQNEAQ (reference sequence). The CDR3 covers 12 residues. The V gene end was trimmed by 3 bases and the J gene end by 8 bases; junction bases not matched to a gene: 2. The CDR3 loop is CASSFRTGGYTF. CDR3 coding DNA: TGTGCCAGCAGCTTTCGGACAGGGGGCTACACCTTC.

The chain recombines TRBV2 with TRBJ1-2; tentatively, D is TRBD1 (5 bases). V lost 5 bases to trimming and J lost 1 base, with 14 bases between them. The germline gives CDR1 SNHLY, CDR2 FYNNEI. The CDR3 contains 15 residues. In DNA, the CDR3 is TGTGCCAGCAGTAGGCGTTGGAGGGGTAACTATGGCTACACCTTC. This encodes CASSRRWRGNYGYTF.

The chain uses TRBV7-9 and TRBJ1-1; 8 bases are shared with TRBD1. This CDR3 comprises 17 residues. Germline CDR1 is SEHNR and CDR2 is FQNEAQ (reference sequence). Trimming cost V 0 bases and J 0 bases; bases outside gene matches: 6. The CDR3: CASSLASRGHMNTEAFF. The CDR3, as DNA: TGTGCCAGCAGCTTAGCTTCCAGGGGGCACATGAACACTGAAGCTTTCTTT.

The chain employs TRBV5-4 and TRBJ2-5; tentative D call: TRBD2 (5 bases). The CDR3 consists of 13 residues. The germline V gene encodes CDR1 SGHNT and CDR2 YYREEE (reference sequence). V was clipped by 4 bases and J by 5 bases, with 12 bases between them. CDR3 protein: CASSHPTGETQYF. Written as DNA, the CDR3 is TGTGCCAGCAGCCACCCCACGGGGGAGACCCAGTACTTC. Full variable domain (rest looked up from reference TRBV5-4 and TRBJ2-5): ETGVTQSPTHLIKTRGQQVTLRCSSQSGHNTVSWYQQALGQGPQFIFQYYREEENGRGNFPPRFSGLQFPNYSSELNVNALELDDSALYLCASSHPTGETQYFGPGTRLLVL.

The J gene is TRBJ2-5, the V gene TRBV4-3; D uncertain. The CDR3 contains 13 residues. The germline CDR1 and CDR2 sequences are LGHNA and YSLEER. The V end was cut by 1 base, the J end by 2 bases, with 5 bases between. CDR3 DNA sequence: TGCGCCAGCAGCCAAGCCCCTCAAGAGACCCAGTACTTC. It yields the protein CASSQAPQETQYF.

The chain uses TRBV19 and TRBJ2-3, with 14 bases matching TRBD2. The length of the CDR3 is 16 residues. Per germline, CDR1 LNHDA and CDR2 SQIVND (reference sequence). V trimming: 5 bases; J trimming: 1 base; junction bases outside the gene matches: 2. For the CDR3, the DNA is TGTGCCAGTAGTGTGACTAGCGGGGGGGGCACAGATACGCAGTATTTT. Protein: CASSVTSGGGTDTQYF.

The rearrangement uses TRBV20-1 and TRBJ2-7, with TRBD2 matching 10 bases. Germline CDR1 and CDR2: DFQATT and SNEGSKA (reference sequence). The CDR3 is 16 amino acids. V shed 3 bases, J shed 1 base, and the junction held 9 bases outside the gene matches. The CDR3 DNA follows: TGCAGTGCTAGTACCCCCCTAGCGGGGGTATCCTACGAGCAGTACTTC. Protein sequence: CSASTPLAGVSYEQYF.

The J gene is TRBJ2-3, the V gene TRBV10-3; 8 positions agree with TRBD2. The ends lost 4 bases at V and 0 bases at J; junction bases unmatched: 0. Germline CDR1 ENHRY, CDR2 SYGVKD. This CDR3 has 14 amino acids. DNA for the CDR3: TGTGCCATCAGTGTAGCGGGGAGCACAGATACGCAGTATTTT. This codes for CAISVAGSTDTQYF.

The chain links TRBV6-4 to TRBJ1-2; the match to TRBD1 covers 8 bases. From germline, CDR1 is MRHNA and CDR2 SNTAGT. This CDR3 has 13 residues. The ends lost 6 bases at V and 4 bases at J; junction bases unmatched: 4. In nucleotides, the CDR3 is TGTGCCAGCAGCGGACAGGGCCTCTATGGCTACACCTTC. Amino acid sequence: CASSGQGLYGYTF.

This chain uses TRBV12-3 or TRBV12-4 with TRBJ2-3, with D possibly TRBD1 on 6 matching bases. V was trimmed by 8 bases and J by 2 bases, leaving 11 bases between them. This CDR3 contains 13 residues. CDR3 protein: CASGGQLTDTQYF. In DNA, the CDR3 is TGTGCCAGCGGGGGCCAACTCACAGATACGCAGTATTTT.

The table lists this clone with a count of one. The rearrangement joins TRBV10-2 to TRBJ2-7, with 9 bases matching TRBD1. V was clipped by 6 bases and J by 5 bases; unmatched bases: 8. The CDR3 length is 14 residues. CDR1 is WSHSY, CDR2 SAAADI, per germline. CDR3: CASRDGTGTDEQYF. In nucleotides, the CDR3 is TGCGCCAGCAGGGACGGGACAGGGACGGACGAGCAGTACTTC.

The chain uses TRBV19 and TRBJ2-5; the D gene is possibly TRBD1 (6 bases). Germline-derived CDR1 and CDR2 are LNHDA and SQIVND (reference sequence). This CDR3 has 13 amino acids. With 5 bases removed from V and 5 bases from J, the gap between germline ends came to 12 bases. In nucleotides, the CDR3 is TGTGCCAGTAGTCGACAGGTAGGCGAGACCCAGTACTTC. Protein product: CASSRQVGETQYF.

The chain joins TRBV9 to TRBJ2-3, with D maybe TRBD2 (6 bases). Germline V lookup: CDR1 SGDLS, CDR2 YYNGEE. V lost 4 bases and J 0 bases, leaving 12 bases between the germline ends. The CDR3 is made up of 15 amino acids. The CDR3 loop reads CASSYERASTDTQYF. CDR3 coding DNA: TGTGCCAGCAGCTACGAGCGGGCTAGCACAGATACGCAGTATTTT.

The J gene is TRBJ1-1, the V gene TRBV19, with D possibly being TRBD1 (6 bases). Germline V lookup: CDR1 LNHDA, CDR2 SQIVND (reference sequence). The CDR3 loop spans 12 amino acids. V lost 5 bases, J lost 8 bases, and 12 bases lay in between. The chain's CDR3 is CASSRQGQEAFF. The CDR3, as DNA: TGTGCCAGTAGTCGACAAGGACAGGAAGCTTTCTTT.

This clone occurred once. The rearrangement joins TRBV29-1 to TRBJ1-6; 8 bases are a match to TRBD1. The CDR3 sequence is 14 residues long. V was clipped by 4 bases and J by 5 bases; unmatched bases: 4. Germline CDR1 SQVTM, CDR2 ANQGSEA. CDR3 loop: CSVGTGRNNSPLHF. For the CDR3, the DNA is TGCAGCGTTGGGACAGGGCGCAATAATTCACCCCTCCACTTT.

This chain joins TRBV29-1 and TRBJ2-1, with TRBD2 as a possible D gene (7 bases). The CDR3 consists of 14 residues. Germline V CDR1 and CDR2: SQVTM, ANQGSEA. V lost 4 bases and J 5 bases, leaving 15 bases between the germline ends. The CDR3 region is CSVGGGGADNEQFF. The CDR3 DNA sequence: TGCAGCGTTGGTGGTGGGGGGGCGGACAATGAGCAGTTCTTC.

This chain joins TRBV5-1 and TRBJ1-4; 9 bases fit TRBD1. The CDR3 spans 16 residues. The germline V gene encodes CDR1 SGHRS and CDR2 YFSETQ. V shed 4 bases and J 4 bases; nucleotides not matched to a gene: 8. CDR3 DNA sequence: TGCGCCAGCAGCGGGGGACAGGGCTCGATTAATGAAAAACTGTTTTTT. Translation: CASSGGQGSINEKLFF.

The V and J genes are TRBV20-1 and TRBJ2-7, with a possible D match to TRBD2 (6 bases). CDR1 and CDR2 (germline): DFQATT, SNEGSKA (reference sequence). The CDR3 runs to 15 residues. With 3 bases removed from V and 2 bases from J, the gap between germline ends came to 17 bases. CDR3 in DNA: TGCAGTGCTAGTCCTCTAGCGAGACCACCCTACGAGCAGTACTTC. Translated, it gives CSASPLARPPYEQYF.

J is TRBJ1-2 and V is TRBV6-5, with 10 bases lining up with TRBD1. The germline V gene encodes CDR1 MNHEY and CDR2 SVGAGI. With V trimmed by 6 bases and J by 7 bases, 2 bases remained unmatched. CDR3 size: 12 residues. Written as DNA, the CDR3 is TGTGCCAGCAGCGGGACAGGGGTTGGCTACACCTTC. This codes for CASSGTGVGYTF.

The chain uses TRBV5-1 and TRBJ1-3, with D maybe TRBD1 (6 bases). The CDR3 is made up of 15 amino acids. Trimming left V 4 bases short and J 4 bases short, with 15 bases between. CDR1 is SGHRS, CDR2 YFSETQ, per germline. As DNA, the CDR3 is TGCGCCAGCAGCCCGAGTACAGGGCGCGGAAACACCATATATTTT. Translating it yields CASSPSTGRGNTIYF.